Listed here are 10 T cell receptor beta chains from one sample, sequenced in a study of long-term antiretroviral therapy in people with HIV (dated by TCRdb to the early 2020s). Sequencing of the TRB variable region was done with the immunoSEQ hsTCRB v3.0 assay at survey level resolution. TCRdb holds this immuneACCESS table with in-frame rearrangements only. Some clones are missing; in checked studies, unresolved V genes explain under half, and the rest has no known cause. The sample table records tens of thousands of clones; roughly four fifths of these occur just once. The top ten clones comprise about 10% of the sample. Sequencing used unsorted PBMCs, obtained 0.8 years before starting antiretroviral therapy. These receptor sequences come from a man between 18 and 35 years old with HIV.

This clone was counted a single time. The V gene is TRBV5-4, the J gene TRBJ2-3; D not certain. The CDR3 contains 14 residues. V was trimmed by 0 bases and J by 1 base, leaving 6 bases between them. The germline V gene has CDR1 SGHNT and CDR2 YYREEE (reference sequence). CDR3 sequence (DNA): TGTGCCAGCAGCTTGGGGGCGGGCACAGATACGCAGTATTTT. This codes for CASSLGAGTDTQYF. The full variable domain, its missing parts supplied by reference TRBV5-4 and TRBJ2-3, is ETGVTQSPTHLIKTRGQQVTLRCSSQSGHNTVSWYQQALGQGPQFIFQYYREEENGRGNFPPRFSGLQFPNYSSELNVNALELDDSALYLCASSLGAGTDTQYFGPGTRLTVL.

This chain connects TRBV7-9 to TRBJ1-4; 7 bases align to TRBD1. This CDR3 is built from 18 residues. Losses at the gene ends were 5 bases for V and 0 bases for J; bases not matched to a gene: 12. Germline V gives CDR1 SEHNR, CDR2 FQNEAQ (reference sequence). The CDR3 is CASSGLNRGPTTNEKLFF. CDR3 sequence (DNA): TGTGCCAGCAGCGGCCTGAACAGGGGCCCTACAACTAATGAAAAACTGTTTTTT.

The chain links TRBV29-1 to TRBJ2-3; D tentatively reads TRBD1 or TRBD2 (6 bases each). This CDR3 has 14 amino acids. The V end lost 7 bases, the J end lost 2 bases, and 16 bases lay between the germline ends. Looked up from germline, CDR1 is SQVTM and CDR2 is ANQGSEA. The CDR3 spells CSGGAATATDTQYF. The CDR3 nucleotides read TGCAGCGGGGGGGCAGCGACCGCCACAGATACGCAGTATTTT.

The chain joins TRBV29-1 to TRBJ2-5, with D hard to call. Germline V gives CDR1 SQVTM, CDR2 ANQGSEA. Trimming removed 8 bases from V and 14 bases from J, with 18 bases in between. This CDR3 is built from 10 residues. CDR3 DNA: TGCAGCACCCTAAATGGCCAAAATTACTTC. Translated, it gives CSTLNGQNYF.

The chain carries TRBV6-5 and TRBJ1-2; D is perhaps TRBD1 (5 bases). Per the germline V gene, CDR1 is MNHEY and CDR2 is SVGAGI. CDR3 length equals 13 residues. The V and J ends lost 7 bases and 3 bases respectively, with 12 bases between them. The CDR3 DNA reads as TGTGCCAGCACCCCCCAGGGTGACTATGGCTACACCTTC. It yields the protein CASTPQGDYGYTF.

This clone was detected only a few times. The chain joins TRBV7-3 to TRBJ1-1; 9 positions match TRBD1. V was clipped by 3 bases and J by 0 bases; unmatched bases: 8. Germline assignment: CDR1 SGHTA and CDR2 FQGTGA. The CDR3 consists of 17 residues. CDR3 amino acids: CASSLSGQGSLNTEAFF. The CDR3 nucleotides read TGTGCCAGCAGCTTGTCGGGACAGGGCTCTTTGAACACTGAAGCTTTCTTT.

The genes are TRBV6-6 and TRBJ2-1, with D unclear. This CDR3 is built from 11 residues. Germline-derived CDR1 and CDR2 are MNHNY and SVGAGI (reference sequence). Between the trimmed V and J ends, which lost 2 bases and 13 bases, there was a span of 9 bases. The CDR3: CASSYASLQFF. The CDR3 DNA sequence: TGTGCCAGCAGTTACGCGTCCCTTCAGTTCTTC.

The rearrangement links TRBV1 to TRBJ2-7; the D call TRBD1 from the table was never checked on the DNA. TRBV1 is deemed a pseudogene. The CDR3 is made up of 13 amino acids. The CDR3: CTSSRTRTYEQYF. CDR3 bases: TGCACCAGCAGCCGAACCAGGACCTACGAGCAGTACTTC.

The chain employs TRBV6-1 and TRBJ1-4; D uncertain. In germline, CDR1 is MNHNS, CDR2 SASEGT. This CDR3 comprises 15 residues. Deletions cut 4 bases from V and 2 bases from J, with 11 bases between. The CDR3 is CASSVVLSTNEKLFF. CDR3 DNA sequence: TGTGCCAGCAGTGTCGTCTTGTCCACTAATGAAAAACTGTTTTTT.

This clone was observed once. DNA for the CDR3: TGTGCCAGCAGCTTAGTAGGGGCTAGCGGGAGTGGCGAGCAGTACTTC. Its translation: CASSLVGASGSGEQYF. J is TRBJ2-7 and V is TRBV7-9; 10 nucleotides line up with TRBD2. Germline lookup yields CDR1 SEHNR and CDR2 FQNEAQ (reference sequence). The CDR3 spans 16 residues. The junction had 9 bases not matched to a gene; V was cut back by 1 base and J by 6 bases.